These T cell receptor beta chains were read from a single sample in a study of metastatic and nonmetastatic thyroid tumors. Through MiXCR, TCRdb re-clonotyped the PCR reads. The table includes roughly 98,000 clones, more than 12% detected once. The sample consisted of blood. The receptors here all came from a female donor with papillary thyroid cancer or a benign thyroid nodule (not recorded which). Some clones in this sample may be carry-over from other donors' samples. The CDR3 runs from the conserved cysteine through the conserved F or W. The order of the fields is J gene, D gene, clone size, V gene, CDR3 DNA, CDR3 protein. The D gene is left open where the match is weak. For some rows the clone size is stated as once, few or many, or as a class when expanded; others skip it.

J: TRBJ2-7; D: -; size: -; V: TRBV6-1; DNA: TGTGCTACCTCCCCGTGGGACGCGGCTGCTTCCTACGAGCAGTACTTC; CDR3: CATSPWDAAASYEQYF
J: TRBJ2-7; D: -; size: many; V: TRBV5-1; DNA: TGCGCCAGCAGCTTGGAAGGGGGATACGAGCAGTACTTC; CDR3: CASSLEGGYEQYF
J: TRBJ2-3; D: -; size: many; V: TRBV12-5; DNA: TGTGCTAGTGGTCCCGGCTCTAGCACAGATACGCAGTATTTT; CDR3: CASGPGSSTDTQYF
J: TRBJ2-1; D: -; size: many; V: TRBV18; DNA: TGTGCCAGCTCACCACTACCGCGAGGGGATGAGCAGTTCTTC; CDR3: CASSPLPRGDEQFF
J: TRBJ2-1; D: TRBD2; size: many; V: TRBV7-9; DNA: TGTGCCAGCAGCATGAGCGGGGTCTCCTACAATGAGCAGTTCTTC; CDR3: CASSMSGVSYNEQFF
J: TRBJ2-3; D: -; size: many; V: TRBV5-1; DNA: TGCGCCAGCAGCTTGGCAGGCAGGGTTGGAGATACGCAGTATTTT; CDR3: CASSLAGRVGDTQYF
J: TRBJ2-3; D: TRBD2; size: few; V: TRBV12-3/TRBV12-4; DNA: TGTGCCAGCAGATCCGAGGAGCGGGGGCGGGCAGATACTCAGTATTTT; CDR3: CASRSEERGRADTQYF
J: TRBJ2-7; D: TRBD1; size: many; V: TRBV25-1; DNA: TGTGCCAGCAGTCCAGGGACAGGGGGCCGGGGGCACTCCTACGAGCAGTACTTC; CDR3: CASSPGTGGRGHSYEQYF
J: TRBJ1-6; D: -; size: -; V: TRBV7-2; DNA: TGTGCCAGCAGCTTAGGATACGTTGGTAATTCACCCCTCCACTTT; CDR3: CASSLGYVGNSPLHF
J: TRBJ2-7; D: -; size: many; V: TRBV20-1; DNA: TGCAGTGCTAGAGGTACCAGCGCCTACGAGCAGTACTTC; CDR3: CSARGTSAYEQYF
J: TRBJ2-5; D: TRBD1; size: many; V: TRBV28; DNA: TGTGCCAGCAGGGACAGGTCCCCCCGGGAGACCCAGTACTTC; CDR3: CASRDRSPRETQYF
J: TRBJ2-3; D: TRBD2; size: many; V: TRBV19; DNA: TGTGCCAGTAGTAGGGGACTAGCGGACACGCAGTATTTT; CDR3: CASSRGLADTQYF
J: TRBJ2-5; D: TRBD2; size: -; V: TRBV4-1; DNA: TGCGCCAGCAGCCACCCCGGACTAGCGGGGGAACAAGAGACCCAGTACTTC; CDR3: CASSHPGLAGEQETQYF
J: TRBJ1-1; D: -; size: many; V: TRBV7-9; DNA: TGTGCCAGCAGCTCCCCACAGGGAAGGAACACTGAAGCTTTCTTT; CDR3: CASSSPQGRNTEAFF
J: TRBJ1-1; D: -; size: -; V: TRBV18; DNA: TGTGCCAGCTCACCAGGGGCCAACACTGAAGCTTTCTTT; CDR3: CASSPGANTEAFF
J: TRBJ2-3; D: TRBD1; size: many; V: TRBV10-3; DNA: TGTGCCATCAGTGAACAGGGGTGGAGCACAGATACGCAGTATTTT; CDR3: CAISEQGWSTDTQYF
J: TRBJ2-3; D: -; size: many; V: TRBV19; DNA: TGTGCCAGTAGTATAACTTCAGGGTTGCATACGCAGTATTTT; CDR3: CASSITSGLHTQYF
J: TRBJ1-1; D: -; size: many; V: TRBV4-1; DNA: TGCGCCAGCAGCCAATTGGGTGAGATGAACACTGAAGCTTTCTTT; CDR3: CASSQLGEMNTEAFF
J: TRBJ2-1; D: -; size: many; V: TRBV12-3/TRBV12-4; DNA: TGTGCCAGCAGCCCTGGACCCCGAGCTTACAATGAGCAGTTCTTC; CDR3: CASSPGPRAYNEQFF
J: TRBJ1-5; D: -; size: many; V: TRBV6-2/TRBV6-3; DNA: TGTGCCAGCAGTCCTCACGTGGGGAATCAGCCCCAGCATTTT; CDR3: CASSPHVGNQPQHF
J: TRBJ2-7; D: TRBD2; size: -; V: TRBV7-2; DNA: TGTGCCAGCAGCTCCAATAGAATGGGACTAGCGGGAGACCTATCCTACGAGCAGTACTTC; CDR3: CASSSNRMGLAGDLSYEQYF
J: TRBJ2-7; D: -; size: many; V: TRBV6-2/TRBV6-3; DNA: TGTGCCAGCAGTTCTCTCACTTTACAGGGCGGCTCCTACGAGCAGTACTTC; CDR3: CASSSLTLQGGSYEQYF
J: TRBJ1-3; D: -; size: many; V: TRBV10-3; DNA: TGTGCCATCAGCCCCGACAGCTCTGGAAACACCATATATTTT; CDR3: CAISPDSSGNTIYF
J: TRBJ1-6; D: -; size: many; V: TRBV25-1; DNA: TGTGCCAGCAGTGAAGGGAGCTCCTATAATTCACCCCTCCACTTT; CDR3: CASSEGSSYNSPLHF
J: TRBJ2-3; D: -; size: many; V: TRBV7-3; DNA: TGTGCCAGCAGCGTGACCGGTAGAGATACGCAGTATTTT; CDR3: CASSVTGRDTQYF
J: TRBJ2-7; D: TRBD2; size: -; V: TRBV6-1; DNA: TGTGCCAGCAGTGTCGGGACTAGCGGGAAGTCGGCTTACGAGCAGTACTTC; CDR3: CASSVGTSGKSAYEQYF
J: TRBJ2-5; D: -; size: many; V: TRBV6-1; DNA: TGTGCCAGCAGAGCGGGACAGATTGAGACCCAGTACTTC; CDR3: CASRAGQIETQYF
J: TRBJ1-6; D: TRBD1; size: many; V: TRBV7-6; DNA: TGTGCCAGCAGCTTAGGAGGGGGACAGGGGAGTTCACCCCTCCACTTT; CDR3: CASSLGGGQGSSPLHF
J: TRBJ2-7; D: TRBD1; size: many; V: TRBV2; DNA: TGTGCCAGCAGGAGGACAGGGGGATTCTACGAGCAGTACTTC; CDR3: CASRRTGGFYEQYF
J: TRBJ2-1; D: TRBD1; size: many; V: TRBV12-3/TRBV12-4; DNA: TGTGCCAGCAGTTCCCGGTCCGGGACAGGGACCTCGTCTGAGCAGTTCTTC; CDR3: CASSSRSGTGTSSEQFF
J: TRBJ1-4; D: -; size: -; V: TRBV5-4; DNA: TGTGCCAGCAGCCCGAACCTTGGGCAGGCGGGTGAAAAACTGTTTTTT; CDR3: CASSPNLGQAGEKLFF
J: TRBJ2-1; D: -; size: -; V: TRBV20-1; DNA: TGCAGTGCGAAGCAGGTCCCCTACAATGAGCAGTTCTTC; CDR3: CSAKQVPYNEQFF
J: TRBJ2-7; D: -; size: many; V: TRBV19; DNA: TGTGCCAGTAGCACCGAGGGGGAAGGGGACGAGCAGTACTTC; CDR3: CASSTEGEGDEQYF
J: TRBJ2-3; D: TRBD1; size: many; V: TRBV5-1; DNA: TGCGCCAGCAGCTGGGACAGGGAATATACGCAGTATTTT; CDR3: CASSWDREYTQYF
J: TRBJ2-2; D: -; size: many; V: TRBV6-1; DNA: TGTGCCAGCAGGCCCGCGGACACCTCCACCGGGGAGCTGTTTTTT; CDR3: CASRPADTSTGELFF
J: TRBJ2-7; D: -; size: few; V: TRBV12-3/TRBV12-4; DNA: TGTGCCAGCAGTTCGGGTAGGCCTTCCTACGAGCAGTACTTC; CDR3: CASSSGRPSYEQYF
J: TRBJ1-5; D: TRBD1; size: few; V: TRBV6-1; DNA: TGTGCCAGCCTCGACGGGACAGGTGGTAATCAGCCCCAGCATTTT; CDR3: CASLDGTGGNQPQHF
J: TRBJ2-1; D: -; size: few; V: TRBV6-1; DNA: TGTGCCAGCACCGAAGGTGGGCCTGAGCAGCTCTTC; CDR3: CASTEGGPEQLF
J: TRBJ2-7; D: TRBD1; size: many; V: TRBV24-1; DNA: TGTGCCACCAGAGGGACAGGGGTGGGGGAGCAGTACTTC; CDR3: CATRGTGVGEQYF
J: TRBJ1-1; D: -; size: -; V: TRBV19; DNA: TGTGCCAGTAGTTCCCCACCTGGGACGAACACTGAAGCTTTCTTT; CDR3: CASSSPPGTNTEAFF
J: TRBJ1-5; D: -; size: many; V: TRBV30; DNA: TGTGCCTGGAGTTCGGGGCAGAATAGCAATCAGCCCCAGCATTTT; CDR3: CAWSSGQNSNQPQHF
J: TRBJ1-1; D: TRBD1; size: many; V: TRBV12-3/TRBV12-4; DNA: TGTGCCAGCAGTTCCGGGACAGGGAACACTGAAGCTTTCTTT; CDR3: CASSSGTGNTEAFF
J: TRBJ1-1; D: -; size: many; V: TRBV5-1; DNA: TGCGCCAGCAGCTCCCACAAACAGGGCACCATGAACACTGAAGCTTTCTTT; CDR3: CASSSHKQGTMNTEAFF
J: TRBJ1-5; D: -; size: many; V: TRBV20-1; DNA: TGCAGTGCTAGGGGGGCAGGGATTAATCAGCCCCAGCATTTT; CDR3: CSARGAGINQPQHF
J: TRBJ1-5; D: -; size: many; V: TRBV2; DNA: TGTGCCAGGGGTGGGGGACGGGATCAGCCCCAGCATTTT; CDR3: CARGGGRDQPQHF
J: TRBJ2-2; D: -; size: many; V: TRBV7-2; DNA: TGTGCCAGCAGCTTAGCTCCAGTTATCACCGGGGAGCTGTTTTTT; CDR3: CASSLAPVITGELFF
J: TRBJ1-5; D: -; size: many; V: TRBV20-1; DNA: TGCAGTGCCGGTGGACGGTACAATCAGCCCCAGCATTTT; CDR3: CSAGGRYNQPQHF
J: TRBJ1-4; D: -; size: many; V: TRBV6-1; DNA: TGTGCCAGCATGGGCAGAGCAACTAATGAAAAACTGTTTTTT; CDR3: CASMGRATNEKLFF
J: TRBJ1-5; D: TRBD1; size: many; V: TRBV6-1; DNA: TGTGCCAGCAGTCAAGGACAGGGGGGAGGCAATCAGCCCCAGCATTTT; CDR3: CASSQGQGGGNQPQHF
J: TRBJ1-6; D: -; size: many; V: TRBV28; DNA: TGTGCCAGCAGTTTAGGGTCCCCCTATAATTCACCCCTCCACTTT; CDR3: CASSLGSPYNSPLHF
J: TRBJ2-1; D: TRBD2; size: many; V: TRBV27; DNA: TGTGCCAGCAGCCCCTCGGGGGGGCGTTATGAGCAGTTCTTC; CDR3: CASSPSGGRYEQFF
J: TRBJ2-3; D: -; size: many; V: TRBV2; DNA: TGTGCCAGCAGTGAATGGGTCGGAGAAACAGATACGCAGTATTTT; CDR3: CASSEWVGETDTQYF
J: TRBJ2-7; D: -; size: many; V: TRBV7-8; DNA: TGTGCCAGCAGCTTAGGCAGGGATACCTACGAGCAGTACTTC; CDR3: CASSLGRDTYEQYF
J: TRBJ2-5; D: TRBD2; size: many; V: TRBV28; DNA: TGTGCCAGCAGTTTAAGCGGGGGGCAAGTAAAGACCCAGTACTTC; CDR3: CASSLSGGQVKTQYF
J: TRBJ2-1; D: TRBD1; size: many; V: TRBV20-1; DNA: TGCAGTGCTACGGGACAGGGTGTAGATGAGCAGTTCTTC; CDR3: CSATGQGVDEQFF
J: TRBJ1-2; D: TRBD1; size: many; V: TRBV4-2; DNA: TGTGCCAGCAGCCAAGAAACAGGGGGTGGCTACACCTTC; CDR3: CASSQETGGGYTF
J: TRBJ1-1; D: -; size: many; V: TRBV29-1; DNA: TGCAGCGTTCCCTTGTGGGAGAACACTGAAGCTTTCTTT; CDR3: CSVPLWENTEAFF
J: TRBJ2-1; D: TRBD2; size: many; V: TRBV27; DNA: TGTGCCAGCGGGGAGGCTAGCGGGGGGGCTTATGAGCAGTTCTTC; CDR3: CASGEASGGAYEQFF
J: TRBJ1-2; D: -; size: -; V: TRBV5-1; DNA: TGCGCCAGCAGCTTTGACGACGGGACCAGGGATGGCTACACCTTC; CDR3: CASSFDDGTRDGYTF